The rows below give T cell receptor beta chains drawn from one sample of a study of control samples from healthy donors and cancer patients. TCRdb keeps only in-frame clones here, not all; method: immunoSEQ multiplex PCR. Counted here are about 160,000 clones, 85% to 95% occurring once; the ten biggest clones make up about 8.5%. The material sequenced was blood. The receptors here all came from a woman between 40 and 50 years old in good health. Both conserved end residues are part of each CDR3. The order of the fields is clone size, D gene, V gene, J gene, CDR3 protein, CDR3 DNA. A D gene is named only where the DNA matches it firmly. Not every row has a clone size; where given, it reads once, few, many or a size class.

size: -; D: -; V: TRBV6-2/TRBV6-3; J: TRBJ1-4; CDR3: CASSYFLSEKLFF; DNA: TGTGCCAGCAGTTACTTCTTGAGTGAAAAACTGTTTTTT
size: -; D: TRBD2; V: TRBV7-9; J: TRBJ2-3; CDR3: CASSPQGRGSTDTQYF; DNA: TGTGCCAGCAGCCCCCAAGGGAGGGGAAGCACAGATACGCAGTATTTT
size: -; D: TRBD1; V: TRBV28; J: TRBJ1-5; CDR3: CASRDRGQQPQHF; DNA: TGTGCCAGCAGAGACAGGGGGCAACAGCCCCAGCATTTT
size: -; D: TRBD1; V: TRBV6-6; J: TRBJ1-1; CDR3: CASSRQGVMNTEAFF; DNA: TGTGCCAGCAGTCGACAGGGGGTTATGAACACTGAAGCTTTCTTT
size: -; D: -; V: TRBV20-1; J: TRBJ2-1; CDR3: CSASSYNRVNEQFF; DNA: TGCAGTGCTAGTTCTTATAATAGAGTTAATGAGCAGTTCTTC
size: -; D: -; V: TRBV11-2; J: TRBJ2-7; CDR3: CASSLDSLLVYEQYF; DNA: TGTGCCAGCAGCTTAGACAGTTTACTAGTCTACGAGCAGTACTTC
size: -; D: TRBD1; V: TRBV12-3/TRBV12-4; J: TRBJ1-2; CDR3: CASKGQGYGYTF; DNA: TGTGCCAGCAAGGGACAGGGATATGGCTACACCTTC
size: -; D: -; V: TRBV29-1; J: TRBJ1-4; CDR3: CSVRFATNEKLFF; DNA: TGCAGCGTGCGATTTGCAACTAATGAAAAACTGTTTTTT
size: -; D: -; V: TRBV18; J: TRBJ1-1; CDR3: CASSRIQGPATEAFF; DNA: TGTGCCAGCTCACGTATCCAGGGGCCGGCCACTGAAGCTTTCTTT
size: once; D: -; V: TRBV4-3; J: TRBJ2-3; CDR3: CASSQRQELADTQYF; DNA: TGCGCCAGCAGCCAACGGCAAGAGCTAGCAGATACGCAGTATTTT
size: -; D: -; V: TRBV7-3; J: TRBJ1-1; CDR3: CASSLAEGTEAFF; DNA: TGTGCCAGCAGCTTAGCAGAGGGCACTGAAGCTTTCTTT
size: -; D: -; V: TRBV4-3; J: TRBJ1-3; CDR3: CASSQWGDSGNTIYF; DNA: TGCGCCAGCAGCCAATGGGGTGACTCTGGAAACACCATATATTTT
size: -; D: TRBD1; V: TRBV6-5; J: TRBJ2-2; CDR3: CASESRTGEAGELFF; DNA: TGTGCCAGCGAGTCTAGGACAGGGGAGGCCGGGGAGCTGTTTTTT
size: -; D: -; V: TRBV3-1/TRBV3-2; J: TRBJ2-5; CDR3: CASSQVYETQYF; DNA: TGTGCCAGCAGCCAAGTCTACGAGACCCAGTACTTC
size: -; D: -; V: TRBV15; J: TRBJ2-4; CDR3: CATSSEDKRENIQYF; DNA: TGTGCCACCAGCAGTGAGGACAAAAGAGAAAACATTCAGTACTTC
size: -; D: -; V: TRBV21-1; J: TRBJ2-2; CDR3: CASSNGRGTGELFF; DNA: TGTGCCAGCAGCAACGGCAGGGGAACCGGGGAGCTGTTTTTT